The clone carrying this TCR beta chain was counted many times. The CDR3 length is 15 residues. The germline V gene encodes CDR1 SNHLY and CDR2 FYNNEI. The V gene lost 4 bases and the J gene lost 4 bases, with 14 bases spanning the gap. Sequenced by immunoSEQ multiplex PCR; TCRdb stores in-frame clones only, minus some. This table holds 90,000 to 100,000 clones, about four fifths found once. The record originates from a study of control samples from healthy donors and cancer patients. What was sequenced was PBMCs. The chain has TRBV2 and TRBJ1-5; no reliable D call. This receptor was identified in an older man with lung cancer. The CDR3 reads CASSGVLIANQPQHF. The CDR3 region has the DNA TGTGCCAGCAGTGGGGTGCTAATAGCAAATCAGCCCCAGCATTTT.